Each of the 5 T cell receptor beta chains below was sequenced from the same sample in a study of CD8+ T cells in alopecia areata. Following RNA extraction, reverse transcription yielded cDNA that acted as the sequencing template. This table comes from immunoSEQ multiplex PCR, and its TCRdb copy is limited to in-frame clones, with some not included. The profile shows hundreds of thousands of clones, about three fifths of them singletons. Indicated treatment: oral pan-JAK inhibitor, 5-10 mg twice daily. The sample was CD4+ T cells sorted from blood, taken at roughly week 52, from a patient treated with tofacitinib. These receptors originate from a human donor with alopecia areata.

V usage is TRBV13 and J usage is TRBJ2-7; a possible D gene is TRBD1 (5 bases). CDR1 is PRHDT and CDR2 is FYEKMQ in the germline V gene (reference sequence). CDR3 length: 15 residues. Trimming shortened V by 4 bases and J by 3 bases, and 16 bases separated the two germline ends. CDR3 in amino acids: CASSSSVLRDYEQYF. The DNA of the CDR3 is TGTGCCAGCAGCTCCTCGGTCCTCAGGGACTACGAGCAGTACTTC.

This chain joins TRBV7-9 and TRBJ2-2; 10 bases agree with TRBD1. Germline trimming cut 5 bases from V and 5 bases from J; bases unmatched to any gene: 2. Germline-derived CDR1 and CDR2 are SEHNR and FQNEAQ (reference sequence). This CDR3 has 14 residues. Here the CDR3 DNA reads TGTGCCAGCAGCCGACAGGGGGCTACCGGGGAGCTGTTTTTT. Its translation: CASSRQGATGELFF.

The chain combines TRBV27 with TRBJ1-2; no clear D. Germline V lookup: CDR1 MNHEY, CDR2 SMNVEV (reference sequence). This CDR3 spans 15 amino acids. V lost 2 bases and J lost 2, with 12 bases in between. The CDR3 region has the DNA TGTGCCAGCAGTTTACGGTGGGCCGGAAACTATGGCTACACCTTC. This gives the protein CASSLRWAGNYGYTF.

The chain's CDR3 is CASSLGDRAADEQFF. CDR3 nucleotide sequence: TGTGCCAGCAGCTTAGGCGACAGGGCCGCGGATGAGCAGTTCTTC. This chain connects TRBV7-6 to TRBJ2-1; 7 bases agree with TRBD1. Germline lookup yields CDR1 SGHVS and CDR2 FNYEAQ. The CDR3 length is 15 residues. V trimming: 1 base; J trimming: 8 bases; junction bases outside the gene matches: 8.

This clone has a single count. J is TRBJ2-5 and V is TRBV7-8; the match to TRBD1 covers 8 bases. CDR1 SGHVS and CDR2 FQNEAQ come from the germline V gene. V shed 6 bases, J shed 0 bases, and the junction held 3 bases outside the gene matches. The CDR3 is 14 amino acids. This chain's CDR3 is CASRNRGYQETQYF. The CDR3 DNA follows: TGTGCCAGCAGGAACAGGGGGTACCAAGAGACCCAGTACTTC.